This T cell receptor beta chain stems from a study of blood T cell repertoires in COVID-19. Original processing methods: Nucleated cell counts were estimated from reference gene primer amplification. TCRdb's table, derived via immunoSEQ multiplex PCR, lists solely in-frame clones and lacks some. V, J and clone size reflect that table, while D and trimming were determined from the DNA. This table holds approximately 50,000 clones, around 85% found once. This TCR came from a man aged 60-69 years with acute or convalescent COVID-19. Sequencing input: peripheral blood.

The CDR3 here is CASEREQKEQFF. CDR3 coding DNA: TGCGCCAGCGAGAGGGAGCAGAAGGAGCAGTTCTTC. V usage is TRBV10-1 and J usage is TRBJ2-1; maybe TRBD2 (5 bases). V dropped 8 bases and J dropped 10 bases, with 15 bases sitting between them. This CDR3 is 12 amino acids long. Germline CDR1 WNHNN, CDR2 SYGVQD (reference sequence).